Each of the 28 T cell receptor beta chains below was sequenced from the same sample in a study of blood T cell repertoires in COVID-19. TCRdb's copy holds only in-frame clones and misses some; the assay was immunoSEQ multiplex PCR. The sample lists more than 110,000 clones, nearly 80% occurring once. Sample: PBMCs or T cells enriched from blood (not recorded which). All receptors come from a woman between 50 and 59 years old who had recovered from COVID-19.

V is TRBV9 and J is TRBJ2-7; no clear D gene. The CDR3 extends over 15 amino acids. Germline-derived CDR1 and CDR2 are SGDLS and YYNGEE. V lost 0 bases to trimming and J lost 0 bases, with 10 bases between them. In nucleotides, the CDR3 is TGTGCCAGCAGCGTAGGGGCAACTTACTCCTACGAGCAGTACTTC. Translated, it gives CASSVGATYSYEQYF. The whole variable domain, filled in from reference TRBV9 and TRBJ2-7, reads DSGVTQTPKHLITATGQRVTLRCSPRSGDLSVYWYQQSLDQGLQFLIQYYNGEERAKGNILERFSAQQFPDLHSELNLSSLELGDSALYFCASSVGATYSYEQYFGPGTRLTVT.

The V call is TRBV30, the J call TRBJ1-6; tentatively, D is TRBD1 (5 bases). The CDR3 runs to 13 residues. Germline V gives CDR1 GTSNPN, CDR2 SVGIG (reference sequence). Trimming shortened V by 1 base and J by 6 bases, and 7 bases separated the two germline ends. The CDR3 here is CAWSAGLNSPLHF. The CDR3 coding sequence is TGTGCCTGGAGTGCGGGACTTAATTCACCCCTCCACTTT.

The chain employs TRBV27 and TRBJ1-2; 8 nucleotides match TRBD1. Looked up from germline, CDR1 is MNHEY and CDR2 is SMNVEV (reference sequence). V shed 6 bases, J shed 4 bases, and the junction held 10 bases outside the gene matches. The CDR3 runs to 15 residues. Here the CDR3 reads CASRVTGETFYGYTF. In nucleotides, the CDR3 is TGTGCCAGCAGGGTGACAGGGGAAACCTTCTATGGCTACACCTTC.

J is TRBJ1-6 and V is TRBV10-3, with 9 bases aligning to TRBD1. Germline CDR1 is ENHRY and CDR2 is SYGVKD. The trim removed 3 bases at V and 8 bases at J, leaving 5 bases unmatched. The CDR3 contains 15 residues. In nucleotides, the CDR3 is TGTGCCATCAGTGACCGGGACAGGGTCGATTCACCCCTCCACTTT. This encodes CAISDRDRVDSPLHF.

The V gene is TRBV2, the J gene TRBJ2-3; 9 nucleotides agree with TRBD1. After removal of 6 bases from V and 7 bases from J, the junction contained 8 bases not matched to a gene. The CDR3 runs to 14 residues. Germline CDR1 SNHLY, CDR2 FYNNEI. CDR3 nucleotides: TGTGCCAGCAGCTCTCGGACAGGGGAAAATACGCAGTATTTT. This encodes CASSSRTGENTQYF.

The chain is built from TRBV7-3 and TRBJ2-1; TRBD2 agrees at 13 bases. The CDR3 has 14 residues. CDR1 is SGHTA, CDR2 FQGTGA, per germline. After removal of 6 bases from V and 7 bases from J, the junction contained 3 bases not matched to a gene. CDR3: CASRLAGGPNEQFF. The CDR3 DNA reads as TGTGCCAGCAGACTAGCGGGAGGGCCTAATGAGCAGTTCTTC. Drawing the rest from reference TRBV7-3 and TRBJ2-1, the complete variable domain is GAGVSQTPSNKVTEKGKYVELRCDPISGHTALYWYRQSLGQGPEFLIYFQGTGAADDSGLPNDRFFAVRPEGSVSTLKIQRTERGDSAVYLCASRLAGGPNEQFFGPGTRLTVL.

This clone is categorized as medium-sized (0.01 to 0.1%). CDR3 region: CASSPGTGSYEQYF. The DNA of the CDR3 is TGTGCCAGCTCACCTGGGACTGGCTCCTACGAGCAGTACTTC. The chain is built from TRBV18 and TRBJ2-7; weak D call: TRBD2 (6 bases). The CDR3 length is 14 residues. The germline CDR1 and CDR2 sequences are KGHSH and LQKENI. Between the trimmed V and J ends, which lost 3 bases and 0 bases, there was a span of 9 bases.

This clone was seen a single time. The CDR3 region has the DNA TGTGCCAGCAGCCCTACGACAGGGGGTGACTATGGCTACACCTTC. This codes for CASSPTTGGDYGYTF. V is TRBV13 and J is TRBJ1-2, with 9 bases identical to TRBD1. V shed 5 bases, J shed 3 bases, and the junction held 7 bases outside the gene matches. The CDR3 covers 15 residues. Germline assignment: CDR1 PRHDT and CDR2 FYEKMQ (reference sequence). The full variable domain, rest sourced from reference TRBV13 and TRBJ1-2, is AAGVIQSPRHLIKEKRETATLKCYPIPRHDTVYWYQQGPGQDPQFLISFYEKMQSDKGSIPDRFSAQQFSDYHSELNMSSLELGDSALYFCASSPTTGGDYGYTFGSGTRLTVV.

V gene TRBV5-6 combines with J gene TRBJ1-5, with a tentative D call TRBD1 (5 bases). The germline gives CDR1 SGHDT, CDR2 YYEEEE. CDR3 length equals 15 residues. V was trimmed by 5 bases and J by 0 bases, leaving 12 bases between them. The CDR3 nucleotides read TGTGCCAGCAGTATCCAGGGATTTAGCAATCAGCCCCAGCATTTT. Protein product: CASSIQGFSNQPQHF.

The J gene is TRBJ1-2, the V gene TRBV19, with unresolved D. Germline V gives CDR1 LNHDA, CDR2 SQIVND (reference sequence). The CDR3 length is 14 residues. The ends were cut back, 3 bases at V and 2 bases at J, with 10 bases in the middle. CDR3 residues: CASSIGSQNYGYTF. CDR3 nucleotide sequence: TGTGCCAGTAGTATCGGGAGTCAGAACTATGGCTACACCTTC.

The J gene is TRBJ2-7, the V gene TRBV12-5; D perhaps matches TRBD2 (6 bases). Looked up from germline, CDR1 is LGHNT and CDR2 is FRNRAP. The CDR3 runs to 15 residues. The V end lost 4 bases, the J end lost 2 bases, and 15 bases lay between the germline ends. Here the CDR3 reads CASGSSGTFAYEQYF. The CDR3 bases are TGTGCTAGTGGTTCTTCCGGGACTTTCGCCTACGAGCAGTACTTC.

The chain recombines TRBV9 with TRBJ2-1; a possible D gene is TRBD2 (6 bases). Germline assignment: CDR1 SGDLS and CDR2 YYNGEE. V dropped 0 bases and J dropped 10 bases, with 8 bases sitting between them. The CDR3 sequence is 12 residues long. The CDR3 nucleotides are TGTGCCAGCAGCGTAGATGGGGGGGAGCAGTTCTTC. Protein product: CASSVDGGEQFF. The complete variable domain, with remaining parts taken from reference TRBV9 and TRBJ2-1, reads DSGVTQTPKHLITATGQRVTLRCSPRSGDLSVYWYQQSLDQGLQFLIQYYNGEERAKGNILERFSAQQFPDLHSELNLSSLELGDSALYFCASSVDGGEQFFGPGTRLTVL.

Here the CDR3 reads CASTDRGGAGEQYF. CDR3 nucleotide sequence: TGTGCCAGCACCGATCGGGGGGGCGCGGGGGAGCAGTACTTC. J is TRBJ2-7 and V is TRBV2; TRBD2 agrees at 8 bases. Germline CDR1 and CDR2: SNHLY and FYNNEI. The length of the CDR3 is 14 residues. Trimming cost V 7 bases and J 7 bases; bases outside gene matches: 12.

The chain couples TRBV3-1 (or the pseudogene TRBV3-2) to TRBJ1-2, with 8 bases identical to TRBD1. J gave up 5 bases and V 1 base, and 3 bases lay outside the gene matches. This CDR3 spans 14 amino acids. Per the germline V gene, CDR1 is LGHDT and CDR2 is YNNKEL (reference sequence). CDR3 loop: CASSQARGRYGYTF. Here the CDR3 DNA reads TGTGCCAGCAGCCAAGCCAGGGGGCGTTATGGCTACACCTTC.

This clone was picked up a small number of times. This rearrangement joins TRBV5-1 to TRBJ1-4; D gene ambiguous. V was pared by 0 bases and J by 8 bases, with 14 bases between. Germline lookup yields CDR1 SGHRS and CDR2 YFSETQ. This CDR3 has 15 residues. CDR3 sequence reads: CASSLVPGALEKLFF. CDR3 DNA: TGCGCCAGCAGCTTGGTTCCCGGTGCCCTGGAAAAACTGTTTTTT.

The chain uses TRBV5-1 and TRBJ1-2; D gene ambiguous. The germline V gene encodes CDR1 SGHRS and CDR2 YFSETQ. The ends were cut back, 0 bases at V and 8 bases at J, with 14 bases in the middle. This CDR3 has 14 residues. DNA for the CDR3: TGCGCCAGCAGCTTGGAGGCCGGAACGGGGGGCTACACCTTC. Encoded protein: CASSLEAGTGGYTF.

The chain couples TRBV2 to TRBJ2-7; D perhaps matches TRBD1 (5 bases). The germline V gene has CDR1 SNHLY and CDR2 FYNNEI. The CDR3 totals 12 residues. V was trimmed by 8 bases and J by 3 bases, leaving 11 bases between them. Here the CDR3 reads CASGTGGYEQYF. As DNA, the CDR3 is TGTGCCAGCGGTACAGGTGGCTACGAGCAGTACTTC.

The chain couples TRBV4-2 to TRBJ1-2, with 10 bases fitting TRBD1. This CDR3 spans 17 amino acids. Germline-derived CDR1 and CDR2 are LGHNA and YNFKEQ. The J segment lost 2 bases and the V segment lost 0 bases, leaving 6 bases of the junction unmatched. Here the CDR3 reads CASSQELDRGLNYGYTF. CDR3 in DNA: TGTGCCAGCAGCCAAGAATTGGACAGGGGGTTAAACTATGGCTACACCTTC.

The chain has TRBV7-9 and TRBJ1-2, with D possibly matching TRBD1 (6 bases). The CDR3 is 12 residues long. Germline CDR1 reads SEHNR; CDR2 reads FQNEAQ (reference sequence). Trimming shortened V by 5 bases and J by 8 bases, and 12 bases separated the two germline ends. The CDR3 reads CASSQDQGGYTF. For the CDR3, the DNA is TGTGCCAGCAGCCAGGACCAGGGGGGCTACACCTTC. Supplemented by reference TRBV7-9 and TRBJ1-2, the full variable domain reads DTGVSQNPRHKITKRGQNVTFRCDPISEHNRLYWYRQTLGQGPEFLTYFQNEAQLEKSRLLSDRFSAERPKGSFSTLEIQRTEQGDSAMYLCASSQDQGGYTFGSGTRLTVV.

The chain combines TRBV13 with TRBJ1-2; D is unresolved. The CDR3 runs to 13 residues. Germline CDR1 PRHDT, CDR2 FYEKMQ (reference sequence). Trimming cost V 0 bases and J 5 bases, with 7 bases left between them. The CDR3 nucleotides read TGTGCCAGCAGCTTAGGCGTCCGGTATGGCTACACCTTC. Residues: CASSLGVRYGYTF. The whole variable domain, remainder taken from reference TRBV13 and TRBJ1-2, is AAGVIQSPRHLIKEKRETATLKCYPIPRHDTVYWYQQGPGQDPQFLISFYEKMQSDKGSIPDRFSAQQFSDYHSELNMSSLELGDSALYFCASSLGVRYGYTFGSGTRLTVV.

This clone was seen only a few times. The chain has TRBV11-2 and TRBJ2-2; 10 bases match TRBD1. The CDR3 consists of 17 residues. Germline V gives CDR1 SGHAT, CDR2 FQNNGV. The trim removed 11 bases at V and 1 base at J, leaving 13 bases unmatched. The CDR3 region has the DNA TGTGCCGTTAAGTCGACCGGGACAGGGGTGAACACCGGGGAGCTGTTTTTT. It is translated as CAVKSTGTGVNTGELFF.

The V and J genes are TRBV18 and TRBJ2-7; 7 positions agree with TRBD2. Germline values: CDR1 KGHSH, CDR2 LQKENI. This CDR3 contains 15 residues. With V trimmed by 2 bases and J by 0 bases, 4 bases remained unmatched. The DNA of the CDR3 is TGTGCCAGCTCACCATCCCCGGGGGGCTCCTACGAGCAGTACTTC. It encodes CASSPSPGGSYEQYF.

The chain recombines TRBV28 with TRBJ2-3; 8 nucleotides agree with TRBD2. Germline V gene lookup returns CDR1 MDHEN and CDR2 SYDVKM. The CDR3 is 16 residues long. V trimming: 2 bases; J trimming: 6 bases; junction bases outside the gene matches: 10. The CDR3 DNA sequence: TGTGCCAGCAGTTTAACCGGGAGGGCCTTAGGGGATACGCAGTATTTT. It codes for CASSLTGRALGDTQYF.

This chain connects TRBV7-9 to TRBJ2-6; the match to TRBD1 covers 7 bases. The junction had 7 bases not matched to a gene; V was cut back by 2 bases and J by 0 bases. In germline, CDR1 is SEHNR, CDR2 FQNEAQ (reference sequence). This CDR3 has 18 amino acids. The CDR3 region has the DNA TGTGCCAGCAGCTTAACTTGGGACAGACCCTCTGGGGCCAACGTCCTGACTTTC. Encoded protein: CASSLTWDRPSGANVLTF. Filled out from reference TRBV7-9 and TRBJ2-6, the complete variable domain reads DTGVSQNPRHKITKRGQNVTFRCDPISEHNRLYWYRQTLGQGPEFLTYFQNEAQLEKSRLLSDRFSAERPKGSFSTLEIQRTEQGDSAMYLCASSLTWDRPSGANVLTFGAGSRLTVL.

The rearrangement links TRBV3-1 (or the pseudogene TRBV3-2) to TRBJ1-5; D is possibly TRBD1 (6 bases). CDR1 and CDR2 (germline): LGHDT, YNNKEL (reference sequence). The CDR3 is made up of 14 amino acids. The V and J ends lost 1 base and 10 bases respectively, with 14 bases between them. Written as DNA, the CDR3 is TGTGCCAGCAGCCAAGGGACAGCAAGAGAACCCCAGCATTTT. It yields the protein CASSQGTAREPQHF.

The V call is TRBV27, the J call TRBJ1-5; no reliable D call. Germline V gene lookup returns CDR1 MNHEY and CDR2 SMNVEV (reference sequence). The germline V and J ends were trimmed by 6 bases and 0 bases, with 12 bases remaining between them. The CDR3 sequence is 15 residues long. In DNA form, the CDR3 reads TGTGCCAGCAGAAACAGATTTTATAGCAATCAGCCCCAGCATTTT. It specifies CASRNRFYSNQPQHF.

This clone was detected a few times. V and J are TRBV30 and TRBJ1-1; the D is unclear. V dropped 0 bases and J dropped 2 bases, with 10 bases sitting between them. This CDR3 is 14 amino acids long. Germline V CDR1 and CDR2: GTSNPN, SVGIG (reference sequence). CDR3 sequence reads: CAWSVVASNTEAFF. DNA of the CDR3: TGTGCCTGGAGTGTAGTTGCCAGTAACACTGAAGCTTTCTTT.

The V gene is TRBV19, the J gene TRBJ2-3, with 8 bases lining up with TRBD2. The CDR3 runs 15 residues. The germline V gene encodes CDR1 LNHDA and CDR2 SQIVND (reference sequence). With 7 bases clipped from V and 3 bases from J, the junction kept 9 bases outside the gene matches. The CDR3 bases are TGTGCCAGTAACCCCCGAGCGGGAGAGACAGATACGCAGTATTTT. Translated, it gives CASNPRAGETDTQYF.